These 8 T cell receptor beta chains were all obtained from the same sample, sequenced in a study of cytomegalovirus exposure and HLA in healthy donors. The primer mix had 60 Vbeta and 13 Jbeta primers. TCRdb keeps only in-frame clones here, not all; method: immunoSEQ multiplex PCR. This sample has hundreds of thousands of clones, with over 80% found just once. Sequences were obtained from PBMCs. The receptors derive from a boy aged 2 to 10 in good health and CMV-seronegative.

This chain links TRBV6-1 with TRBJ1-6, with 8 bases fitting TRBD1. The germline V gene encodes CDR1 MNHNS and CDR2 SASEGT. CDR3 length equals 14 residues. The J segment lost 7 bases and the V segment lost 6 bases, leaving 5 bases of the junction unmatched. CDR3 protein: CASRGTGLNSPLHF. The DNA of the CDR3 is TGTGCCAGCAGGGGGACAGGTTTAAATTCACCCCTCCACTTT.

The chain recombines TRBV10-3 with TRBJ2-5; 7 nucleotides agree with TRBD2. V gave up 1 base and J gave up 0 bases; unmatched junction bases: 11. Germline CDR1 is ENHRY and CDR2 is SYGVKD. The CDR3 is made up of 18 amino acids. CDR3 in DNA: TGTGCCATCAGTGAGTTAGGGGCTAGCGGAGGGTACCAAGAGACCCAGTACTTC. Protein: CAISELGASGGYQETQYF.

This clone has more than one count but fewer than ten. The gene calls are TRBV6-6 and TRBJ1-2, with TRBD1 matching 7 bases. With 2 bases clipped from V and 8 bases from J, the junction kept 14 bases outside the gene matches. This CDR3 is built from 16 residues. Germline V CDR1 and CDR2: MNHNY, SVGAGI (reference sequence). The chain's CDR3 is CASSYGTGQSAGGYTF. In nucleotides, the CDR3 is TGTGCCAGCAGTTACGGGACGGGACAGTCGGCGGGCGGCTACACCTTC.

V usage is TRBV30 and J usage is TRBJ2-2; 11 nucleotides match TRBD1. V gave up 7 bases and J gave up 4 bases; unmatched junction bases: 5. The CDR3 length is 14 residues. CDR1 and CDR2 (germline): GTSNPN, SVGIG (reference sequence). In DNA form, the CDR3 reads TGTGCCTCGACCGGGACAGGGGGCACCGGGGAGCTGTTTTTT. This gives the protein CASTGTGGTGELFF.

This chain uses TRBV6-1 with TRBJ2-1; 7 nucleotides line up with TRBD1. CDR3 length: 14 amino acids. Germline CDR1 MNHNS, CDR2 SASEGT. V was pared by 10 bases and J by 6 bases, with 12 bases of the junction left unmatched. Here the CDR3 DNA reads TGTGCCACTATGCCGGGACAGTTCTTCAATGAGCAGTTCTTC. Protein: CATMPGQFFNEQFF.

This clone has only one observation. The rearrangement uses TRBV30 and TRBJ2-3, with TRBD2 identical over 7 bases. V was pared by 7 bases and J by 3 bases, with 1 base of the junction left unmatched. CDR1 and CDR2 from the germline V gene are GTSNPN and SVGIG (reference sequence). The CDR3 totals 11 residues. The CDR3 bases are TGTGCCTCGCGGGAGACAGATACGCAGTATTTT. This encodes CASRETDTQYF.

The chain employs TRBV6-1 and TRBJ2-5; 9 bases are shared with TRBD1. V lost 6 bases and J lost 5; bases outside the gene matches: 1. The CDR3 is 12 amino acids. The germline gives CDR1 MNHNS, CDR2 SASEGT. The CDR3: CASRGTGETQYF. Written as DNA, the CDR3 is TGTGCCAGCAGAGGGACAGGGGAGACCCAGTACTTC.

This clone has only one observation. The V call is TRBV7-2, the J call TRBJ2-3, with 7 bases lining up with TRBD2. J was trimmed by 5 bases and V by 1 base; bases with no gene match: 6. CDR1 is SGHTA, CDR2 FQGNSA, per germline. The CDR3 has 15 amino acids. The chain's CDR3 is CASSLGRSGGDTQYF. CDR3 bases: TGTGCCAGCAGCTTAGGTCGTTCGGGGGGAGATACGCAGTATTTT. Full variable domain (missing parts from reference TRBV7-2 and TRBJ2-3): GAGVSQSPSNKVTEKGKDVELRCDPISGHTALYWYRQSLGQGLEFLIYFQGNSAPDKSGLPSDRFSAERTGGSVSTLTIQRTQQEDSAVYLCASSLGRSGGDTQYFGPGTRLTVL.